This TCR beta chain was captured by sequencing in a study of T-cell reconstitution after alpha-beta-depleted transplantation in children. Study findings and constraints: A year had passed since transplant, and T-cell counts and diversity by then came mostly from newly produced T cells.

It was with unique molecular identifiers that the TCRbeta library was prepared. TCRdb ran MiXCR on the PCR reads and lists one entry per CDR3 protein. The data hold fewer than 700,000 distinct CDR3 sequences, with 10% to 15% observed a single time. This clonotype has a count of ten or more. As yet, its antigen is unknown. J lost 2 bases, V lost 0 bases, and 4 bases had no gene match. Germline loops: CDR1 SGHRS, CDR2 YFSETQ. CDR3 length: 15 residues. This material consisted of PBMCs, mostly from graft donor cells, taken 360 days after TCRalphabeta/CD19-depleted stem cell transplant. The clonotype comes from a male patient aged 5 to 17 who had a stem cell transplant for acute myeloid leukemia, so the T cells may come from the graft donor. The rearrangement uses TRBV5-1 and TRBJ2-5; 7 positions agree with TRBD2. Here the CDR3 reads CASSLALREQETQYF. As DNA, the CDR3 is TGCGCCAGCAGCTTGGCCCTGCGGGAGCAAGAGACCCAGTACTTC.